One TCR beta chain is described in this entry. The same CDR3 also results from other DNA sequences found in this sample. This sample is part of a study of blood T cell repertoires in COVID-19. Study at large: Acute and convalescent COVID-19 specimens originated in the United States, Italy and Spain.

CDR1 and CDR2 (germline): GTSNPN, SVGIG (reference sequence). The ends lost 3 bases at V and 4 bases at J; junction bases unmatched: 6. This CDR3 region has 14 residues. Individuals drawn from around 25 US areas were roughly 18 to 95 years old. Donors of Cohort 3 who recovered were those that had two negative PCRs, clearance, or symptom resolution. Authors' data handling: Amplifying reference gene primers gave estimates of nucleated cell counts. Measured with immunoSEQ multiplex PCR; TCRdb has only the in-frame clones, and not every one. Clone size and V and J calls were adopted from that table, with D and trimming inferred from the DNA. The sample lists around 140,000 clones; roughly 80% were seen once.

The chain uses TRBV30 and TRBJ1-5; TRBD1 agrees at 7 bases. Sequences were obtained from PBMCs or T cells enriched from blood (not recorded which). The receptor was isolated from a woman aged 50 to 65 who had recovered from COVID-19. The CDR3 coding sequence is TGTGCCTGGAGCGTGACAGGGAGTAATCAGCCCCAGCATTTT. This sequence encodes CAWSVTGSNQPQHF.